This T cell receptor (beta chain) was recorded in a study of T cells after yellow fever vaccination. TCRdb reanalysed the 5' RACE reads using MiXCR and keeps one entry per CDR3 protein. The data contain a few hundred thousand distinct CDR3 sequences, 17% of them seen just once; the ten biggest clones take up roughly 17%. Notes on the study in general: The study re-detected most primary-vaccination clones after the booster (96% CD4, roughly 91% CD8). Overlap between CD4 and CD8 compartments was detected for a small share of clonotypes. Abundant bulk-population clonotypes could contaminate the FACS-sorted repertoires.

There are a few counts of this clonotype. No antigen is known for it. The CDR3 spans 18 residues. Germline V gene sequence: CDR1 SGHAT, CDR2 FQNNGV. V shed 6 bases, J shed 2 bases, and the junction held 17 bases outside the gene matches. This chain uses TRBV11-2 with TRBJ2-7; 9 bases are shared with TRBD1. This clonotype originated in a young man who received the YFV17D yellow fever vaccine. Source: PBMCs, taken more than 4 days after the first yellow fever vaccination. The CDR3 protein is CASSPIFIRGTGPYEQYF. The CDR3 DNA sequence: TGTGCCAGCAGTCCCATTTTTATAAGGGGGACAGGGCCCTACGAGCAGTACTTC.